These T cell receptor beta chains were read from a single sample in a study of OX40 agonist ivuxolimab in advanced cancers. Measured with immunoSEQ multiplex PCR; TCRdb has only the in-frame clones, and not every one. The sample holds 55,000 to 65,000 clones, 80% to 90% seen once. Sequenced material: CD4+ or CD8+ T cells sorted from blood, taken in a trial of the OX40 agonist ivuxolimab. All receptors derive from an adult with an advanced solid tumor such as melanoma, head and neck, liver or kidney cancer. Each CDR3 is given with its conserved first and last residue. D genes are given only for firm matches. For some rows the clone size is stated as once, few or many, or as a class when expanded; others skip it.

v_call	d_call	j_call	clone_size	cdr3_nt	cdr3_aa
TRBV19	-	TRBJ1-1	-	TGTGCCAGTAGTCCCGACCGGATTAACACTGAAGCTTTCTTT	CASSPDRINTEAFF
TRBV11-2	-	TRBJ2-3	-	TGTGCCAGCAGCCGACAGCCTTTAAGCACAGATACGCAGTATTTT	CASSRQPLSTDTQYF
TRBV6-1	-	TRBJ1-3	-	TGTGCCAGCAGTGAAAGGGCCCACTCTGGAAACACCATATATTTT	CASSERAHSGNTIYF
TRBV5-4	TRBD2	TRBJ2-7	-	TGTGCCAGCAGCTGGGACGGACTAGCGGGGACCTACGAGCAGTACTTC	CASSWDGLAGTYEQYF
TRBV5-1	TRBD1	TRBJ2-7	-	TGCGCCAGCAGCCCGCGGACAGGGGGCGTCTACGAGCAGTACTTC	CASSPRTGGVYEQYF
TRBV7-2	-	TRBJ2-1	-	TGTGCCAGCAGCCCGCGTGCGGGACTCACAGGGGGGGGGCAGTTCTTC	CASSPRAGLTGGGQFF
TRBV6-4	-	TRBJ1-6	-	TGTGCCAGCAGTGACGGGGTTCCAAATTCACCCCTCCACTTT	CASSDGVPNSPLHF
TRBV7-8	-	TRBJ1-2	few	TGTGCCAGCAGCCAGAGGGACCATGGCTACACCTTC	CASSQRDHGYTF
TRBV6-5	-	TRBJ2-3	-	TGTGCCAGCAGTTACAGGAACTTCCCCACAGATACGCAGTATTTT	CASSYRNFPTDTQYF
TRBV10-3	-	TRBJ2-3	-	TGTGCCATCAGTTTGTTCGGGGGAATGGGCACAGATACGCAGTATTTT	CAISLFGGMGTDTQYF
TRBV11-2	-	TRBJ2-3	-	TGTGCCAGCAGCTTCACAGGGAGGTGGGATACGCAGTATTTT	CASSFTGRWDTQYF
TRBV6-5	TRBD1	TRBJ2-7	-	TGTGCCAGCAGTTACGGGACAGGGATATACGAGCAGTACTTC	CASSYGTGIYEQYF
TRBV9	-	TRBJ2-4	few	TGTGCCAGCAGCCCTGACTCCGTTAGGGAAAAAAACATTCAGTACTTC	CASSPDSVREKNIQYF
TRBV27	-	TRBJ1-6	-	TGTGCCAGCAGTTTATCTAGTAAGGCACCCCTCCACTTT	CASSLSSKAPLHF
TRBV7-9	-	TRBJ2-7	-	TGTGCCAGCAGCTTAGCGCCCGCCTACGAGCAGTACTTC	CASSLAPAYEQYF
TRBV7-7	TRBD2	TRBJ2-7	-	TGTGCTAGCAGCGCGGGGACTAGCGGGAGGTACGAGCAGTACTTC	CASSAGTSGRYEQYF
TRBV2	-	TRBJ2-7	-	TGTGCCAGCACCCTAGCCCACGAGCAGTACTTC	CASTLAHEQYF
TRBV11-2	-	TRBJ2-1	-	TGTGCCAGCAGCTTAGGTAGGTTCCTGAATGAGCAGTTCTTC	CASSLGRFLNEQFF
TRBV5-5	-	TRBJ1-1	-	TGTGCCAGCAGCCGAGGGCAGCGGAACACTGAAGCTTTCTTT	CASSRGQRNTEAFF
TRBV19	-	TRBJ1-5	-	TGTGCCAGTAAACTCTCAAGGAATAGCAATCAGCCCCAGCATTTT	CASKLSRNSNQPQHF
TRBV9	TRBD1	TRBJ1-6	-	TGTGCCAGCAGCGAGGACAGGCATTCACCCCTCCACTTT	CASSEDRHSPLHF
TRBV11-1	-	TRBJ1-1	-	TGTGCCAGCAGCCTGGGTGTGTATGGAAGACAAGCTTTCTTT	CASSLGVYGRQAFF
TRBV7-9	-	TRBJ2-7	-	TGTGCCAGCAGCTTAGCTATGTTGGTTCTTGGGAATTCTTACGAGCAGTACTTC	CASSLAMLVLGNSYEQYF
TRBV6-6	-	TRBJ2-7	few	TGTGCCAGCAGGGGGACTCTTAACTACGAGCAGTACTTC	CASRGTLNYEQYF
TRBV6-6	-	TRBJ2-5	-	TGTGCCAGCAGTTCGGGAGTAGAGACCCAGTACTTC	CASSSGVETQYF
TRBV28	-	TRBJ1-5	-	TGTGCCAGCAGTGGCCGGGACCGTCCGGGTCAGCCCCAGCATTTT	CASSGRDRPGQPQHF
TRBV5-4	-	TRBJ1-1	-	TGTGCCAGCAGTCTCGGGGGCGGGGCGAACACTGAAGCTTTCTTT	CASSLGGGANTEAFF
TRBV6-9	TRBD1	TRBJ1-1	-	TGTGCCAGCAGTTTTTACAGGGGGTTGAACACTGAAGCTTTCTTT	CASSFYRGLNTEAFF
TRBV19	-	TRBJ1-5	-	TGTGCCAGTAGTATAGACAACGATCAGCCCCAGCATTTT	CASSIDNDQPQHF
TRBV6-1	TRBD2	TRBJ2-2	-	TGTGCCAGCAGTGCCCTAGCGGGGGGCTCCAACACCGGGGAGCTGTTTTTT	CASSALAGGSNTGELFF
TRBV6-8	TRBD1	TRBJ2-3	-	TGTGCCAGCAGCCCACAGGGGGGTACGCAGTATTTT	CASSPQGGTQYF
TRBV19	-	TRBJ1-6	-	TGTGCCAGTACCTCGTTAAGGGGAAATACCTCCTATAATTCACCCCTCCACTTT	CASTSLRGNTSYNSPLHF
TRBV27	-	TRBJ1-2	-	TGTGCCAGCAGTTCCCACATATCTCGTGGGGGCTACACCTTC	CASSSHISRGGYTF
TRBV7-9	-	TRBJ2-5	once	TGTGCCAGCAGCTTATTGTTCCCGTTGAGGGAGGTATTCAAAGAGACCCAGTACTTC	CASSLLFPLREVFKETQYF
TRBV19	-	TRBJ2-7	once	TGTGCCAGTAGTCTGCGAGAAACGTTAGGACAATCCTACTCCTACGAGCAGTACTTC	CASSLRETLGQSYSYEQYF
TRBV7-8	-	TRBJ2-1	-	TGTGCCAGCGGGGGGGCGGGACTTACCAATGAGCAGTTCTTC	CASGGAGLTNEQFF
TRBV23-1	-	TRBJ1-5	-	TGCGCCAGCAGTCAAAGTCAGCCCCAGCATTTT	CASSQSQPQHF
TRBV5-1	-	TRBJ2-5	-	TGCGCCAGCAACCGGGGACATGGGGAGACCCAGTACTTC	CASNRGHGETQYF
TRBV2	-	TRBJ2-7	-	TGTGCCAGCAGTGCTAGGCCAATCTACGAGCAGTACTTC	CASSARPIYEQYF
TRBV5-1	TRBD2	TRBJ2-3	-	TGCGCCAGCAGCTTGGGAGCCAGCGGGGGCACAGATACGCAGTATTTT	CASSLGASGGTDTQYF
TRBV6-5	TRBD1	TRBJ1-5	-	TGTGCCAGCAGTTCATCCGGGACAGGGAATATTCGGCCCCAGCATTTT	CASSSSGTGNIRPQHF
TRBV5-4	TRBD2	TRBJ2-3	-	TGTGCCAGCAGCTTGGACGAGACTAGCGGTTACACAGATACGCAGTATTTT	CASSLDETSGYTDTQYF